These 17 T cell receptor beta chains share one sample of origin, sequenced in a study of CD8 T cells in ankylosing spondylitis. TCRdb independently ran MiXCR on the 5' RACE reads; one entry per CDR3 protein. Of about 400,000 distinct CDR3 sequences listed, around 20% are singletons. These receptors lack a known antigen. Notes on the study in general: One TCR beta motif, made up of 7 or 8 highly homologous variants, appeared characteristic of ankylosing spondylitis blood.

Sequenced material: blood, either unsorted or a sorted T cell fraction (not recorded which). Receptor source: a male donor with ankylosing spondylitis.

This clonotype was seen at least ten times. This sequence joins TRBV29-1 and TRBJ2-7; TRBD2 matches at 10 bases. V dropped 7 bases and J dropped 4; count of bases not matched to a gene: 4. The CDR3 runs to 12 residues. From germline, CDR1 is SQVTM and CDR2 ANQGSEA. The CDR3 region is CSAWTSGYEQYF. The CDR3 DNA reads as TGCAGCGCCTGGACTAGCGGATACGAGCAGTACTTC.

This rearrangement joins TRBV5-1 to TRBJ2-5; D is undetermined. This CDR3 is built from 12 residues. Germline assignment: CDR1 SGHRS and CDR2 YFSETQ. The V end lost 1 base, the J end lost 5 bases, and 6 bases lay between the germline ends. Here the CDR3 reads CASSLFSETQYF. The CDR3 DNA reads as TGCGCCAGCAGCTTGTTTTCCGAGACCCAGTACTTC.

This clonotype was seen a handful of times. The chain recombines TRBV7-9 with TRBJ2-3; the match to TRBD2 covers 13 bases. The junction had 7 bases not matched to a gene; V was cut back by 5 bases and J by 5 bases. This CDR3 comprises 16 residues. In germline, CDR1 is SEHNR, CDR2 FQNEAQ (reference sequence). This CDR3 reads CASSETSGRALDTQYF. The CDR3 nucleotides read TGTGCCAGCAGCGAAACTAGCGGGAGGGCCTTAGATACGCAGTATTTT.

This chain links TRBV7-2 with TRBJ1-1; D might be TRBD1 (5 bases). Looked up from germline, CDR1 is SGHTA and CDR2 is FQGNSA. The germline V and J ends were trimmed by 4 bases and 1 base, with 10 bases remaining between them. The CDR3 runs 14 residues. DNA of the CDR3: TGTGCCAGCAGCTGGGTAAGGGGGAACACTGAAGCTTTCTTT. This sequence encodes CASSWVRGNTEAFF.

The rearrangement uses TRBV7-6 and TRBJ2-7, with TRBD2 matching 7 bases. There are 17 residues in the CDR3. Unmatched junction bases numbered 15, after V lost 6 bases and J lost 1 base. The germline V gene encodes CDR1 SGHVS and CDR2 FNYEAQ. In DNA form, the CDR3 reads TGTGCCAGCAGTTCGAAGGGTGGCGGGAGTGGTTCCTACGAGCAGTACTTC. Translated: CASSSKGGGSGSYEQYF.

The rearrangement uses TRBV29-1 and TRBJ2-1; D gene ambiguous. The CDR3 is 10 residues long. The germline V gene encodes CDR1 SQVTM and CDR2 ANQGSEA. V was clipped by 4 bases and J by 7 bases, with 5 bases between them. DNA of the CDR3: TGCAGCGTTGGGCAGAATGAGCAGTTCTTC. Its protein product is CSVGQNEQFF.

This clonotype was seen a handful of times. The V gene is TRBV20-1, the J gene TRBJ2-2; TRBD2 matches at 7 bases. Germline CDR1 is DFQATT and CDR2 is SNEGSKA (reference sequence). The CDR3 totals 15 residues. The J segment lost 0 bases and the V segment lost 3 bases, leaving 4 bases of the junction unmatched. CDR3: CSASSLAANTGELFF. In nucleotides, the CDR3 is TGCAGTGCTAGCAGTCTAGCGGCGAACACCGGGGAGCTGTTTTTT.

This clonotype was counted many times. The chain recombines TRBV20-1 with TRBJ1-2; the D gene is possibly TRBD1 (5 bases). The V gene's germline CDR1 is DFQATT and CDR2 SNEGSKA (reference sequence). This CDR3 is 13 amino acids long. The V end lost 0 bases, the J end lost 3 bases, and 8 bases lay between the germline ends. CDR3 DNA sequence: TGCAGTGCTAGAGAAGGGACGGACTATGGCTACACCTTC. Protein sequence: CSAREGTDYGYTF.

The chain combines TRBV3-1 with TRBJ2-3; D ambiguous. This CDR3 contains 15 residues. The germline CDR1 and CDR2 sequences are LGHDT and YNNKEL (reference sequence). Trimming left V 0 bases short and J 4 bases short, with 11 bases between. The DNA for the CDR3 is TGTGCCAGCAGCCAAGAATTTTCCAGCGCAGATACGCAGTATTTT. It specifies CASSQEFSSADTQYF.

V gene TRBV15 combines with J gene TRBJ1-6; no clear D gene. The CDR3 runs to 18 residues. The germline V and J ends were trimmed by 0 bases and 0 bases, with 12 bases remaining between them. Germline assignment: CDR1 LNHNV and CDR2 YYDKDF (reference sequence). CDR3 nucleotide sequence: TGTGCCACCAGCAGAGATTATGACGCCAGCTCCTATAATTCACCCCTCCACTTT. This gives the protein CATSRDYDASSYNSPLHF.

The chain couples TRBV4-2 to TRBJ1-4, with D possibly being TRBD1 (5 bases). Between the trimmed V and J ends, which lost 2 bases and 7 bases, there was a span of 17 bases. CDR1 is LGHNA and CDR2 is YNFKEQ in the germline V gene. This CDR3 region has 16 residues. The CDR3 DNA follows: TGTGCCAGCAGCCAACCCGGGTCTCTAGACAGTGAAAAACTGTTTTTT. Translating it yields CASSQPGSLDSEKLFF.

This chain links TRBV28 with TRBJ2-5; 12 bases are a match to TRBD2. This CDR3 is 16 amino acids long. Germline V gene lookup returns CDR1 MDHEN and CDR2 SYDVKM. J was trimmed by 1 base and V by 6 bases; bases with no gene match: 6. CDR3 DNA sequence: TGTGCCAGCAGACGAACTAGCGGGAGGTTCCAAGAGACCCAGTACTTC. Translated: CASRRTSGRFQETQYF.

The sample holds a few counts of this clonotype. The rearrangement links TRBV5-1 to TRBJ2-1; 8 bases fit TRBD2. J lost 2 bases, V lost 0 bases, and 7 bases had no gene match. The CDR3 contains 17 residues. Germline CDR1 SGHRS, CDR2 YFSETQ. CDR3 sequence: CASSLVRLAGPYNEQFF. The DNA of the CDR3 is TGCGCCAGCAGCTTGGTCCGTCTAGCGGGCCCCTACAATGAGCAGTTCTTC.

The chain employs TRBV12-3 or TRBV12-4 and TRBJ1-2; D is undetermined. V shed 5 bases and J shed 4 bases, with 17 bases lying between them. The CDR3 spans 15 residues. CDR3 bases: TGTGCCAGCAGTCTCGCACGGTTCGGCGGCTATGGCTACACCTTC. This codes for CASSLARFGGYGYTF.

The genes are TRBV29-1 and TRBJ2-2; possibly TRBD2 for D (6 bases). Germline CDR1 is SQVTM and CDR2 is ANQGSEA. The V end was cut by 4 bases, the J end by 5 bases, with 14 bases between. This CDR3 has 14 amino acids. The CDR3 sequence: CSVVYGRRTGELFF. The CDR3, as DNA: TGCAGCGTTGTTTATGGGAGGAGAACCGGGGAGCTGTTTTTT.

The chain combines TRBV12-5 with TRBJ2-1, with 14 bases aligning to TRBD2. The ends lost 1 base at V and 0 bases at J; junction bases unmatched: 5. Germline CDR1 LGHNT, CDR2 FRNRAP. CDR3 length: 19 amino acids. In DNA, the CDR3 is TGTGCTAGTGGTTTGGAAGGACTAGCGGGAGGCGGCTCCTACAATGAGCAGTTCTTC. This encodes CASGLEGLAGGGSYNEQFF.

This clonotype was observed once. J is TRBJ2-5 and V is TRBV5-6; 11 positions match TRBD2. The CDR3 is 17 residues long. Per the germline V gene, CDR1 is SGHDT and CDR2 is YYEEEE. The trim removed 3 bases at V and 5 bases at J, leaving 12 bases unmatched. CDR3 coding DNA: TGTGCCAGCAGCTCACTAGCGGGAGCATCCTCATCGGAGACCCAGTACTTC. It is translated as CASSSLAGASSSETQYF.